This TCR beta chain appears in the sequencing data of a study of radiotherapy plus CTLA-4 blockade in lung cancer. Points from the study as a whole: TCR clones from tumors expanded in blood after radiotherapy plus ipilimumab.

Repertoires were generated with immunoSEQ multiplex PCR, while TCRdb's copy carries only in-frame clones and drops some. The data hold roughly 66,000 clones, with under 85% observed a single time. The sample holds a few counts of this clone. Its antigen is as yet unknown. The CDR3 is 15 amino acids. Germline V CDR1 and CDR2: SGHAT, FQNNGV. Trimming shortened V by 2 bases and J by 7 bases, and 15 bases separated the two germline ends. The chain uses TRBV11-2 and TRBJ2-1; TRBD2 is a possible D gene (7 bases). This material consisted of peripheral blood, taken from a patient treated with radiotherapy plus ipilimumab. The source of this sequence is a human donor with non-small cell lung cancer who had a partial response to radiotherapy plus ipilimumab. CDR3 bases: TGTGCCAGCAGCTTACTGGGGGGGCCGAGGAATGAGCAGTTCTTC. Its protein product is CASSLLGGPRNEQFF.